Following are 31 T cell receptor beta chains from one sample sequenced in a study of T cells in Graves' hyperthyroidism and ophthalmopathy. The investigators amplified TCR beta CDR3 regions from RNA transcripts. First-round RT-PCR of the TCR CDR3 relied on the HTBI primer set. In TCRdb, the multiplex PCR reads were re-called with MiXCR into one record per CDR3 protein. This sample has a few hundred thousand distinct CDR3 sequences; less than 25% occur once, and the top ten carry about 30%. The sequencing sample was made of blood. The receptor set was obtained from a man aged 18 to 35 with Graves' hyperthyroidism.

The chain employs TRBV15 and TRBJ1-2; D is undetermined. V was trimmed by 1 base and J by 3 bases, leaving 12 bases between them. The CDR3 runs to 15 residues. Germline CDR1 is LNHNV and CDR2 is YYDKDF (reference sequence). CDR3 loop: CATSRGAGNHYGYTF. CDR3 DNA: TGTGCCACCAGCAGAGGGGCCGGGAATCACTATGGCTACACCTTC.

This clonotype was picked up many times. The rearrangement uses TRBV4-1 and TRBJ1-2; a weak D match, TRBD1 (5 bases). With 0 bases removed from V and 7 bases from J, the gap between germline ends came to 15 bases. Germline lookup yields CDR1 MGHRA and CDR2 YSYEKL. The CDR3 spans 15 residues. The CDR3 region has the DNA TGCGCCAGCAGCCAAGATAGTGCGGGGCGCGTTGGCTACACCTTC. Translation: CASSQDSAGRVGYTF.

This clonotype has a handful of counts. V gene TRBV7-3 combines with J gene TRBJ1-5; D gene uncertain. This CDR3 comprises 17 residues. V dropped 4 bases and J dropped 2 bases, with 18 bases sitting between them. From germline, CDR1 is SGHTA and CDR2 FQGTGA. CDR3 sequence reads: CASSSFVWHRRNQPQHF. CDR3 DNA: TGTGCCAGCAGCTCCTTCGTTTGGCATCGTCGCAATCAGCCCCAGCATTTT.

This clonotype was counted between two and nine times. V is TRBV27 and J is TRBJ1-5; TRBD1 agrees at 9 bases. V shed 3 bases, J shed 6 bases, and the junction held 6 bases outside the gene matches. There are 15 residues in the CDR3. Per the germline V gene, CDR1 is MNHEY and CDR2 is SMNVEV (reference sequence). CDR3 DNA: TGTGCCAGCAGTTTTACAGGGGGCGCGGGTCAGCCCCAGCATTTT. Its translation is CASSFTGGAGQPQHF.

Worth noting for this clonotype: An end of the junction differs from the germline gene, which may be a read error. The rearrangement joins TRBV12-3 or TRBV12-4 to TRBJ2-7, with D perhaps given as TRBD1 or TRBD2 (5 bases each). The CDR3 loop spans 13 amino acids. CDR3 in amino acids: CASSLAGTYDQYF. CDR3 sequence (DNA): TGTGCCAGCAGTTTAGCAGGGACCTACGATCAGTACTTC.

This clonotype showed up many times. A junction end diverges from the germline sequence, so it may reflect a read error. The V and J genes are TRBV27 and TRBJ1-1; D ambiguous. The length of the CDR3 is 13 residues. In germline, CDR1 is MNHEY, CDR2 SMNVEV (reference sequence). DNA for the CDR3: TGTGCCAGCAGTTTATCGATTACGGGTTTAGAGGCCTTT. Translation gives CASSLSITGLEAF.

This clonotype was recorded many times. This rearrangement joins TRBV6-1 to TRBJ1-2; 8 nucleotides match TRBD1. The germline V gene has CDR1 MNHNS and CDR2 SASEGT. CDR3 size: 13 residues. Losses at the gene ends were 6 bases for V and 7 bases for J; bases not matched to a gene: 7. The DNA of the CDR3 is TGTGCCAGCAGCGTTGGGGACAGGACTGGCTACACCTTC. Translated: CASSVGDRTGYTF.

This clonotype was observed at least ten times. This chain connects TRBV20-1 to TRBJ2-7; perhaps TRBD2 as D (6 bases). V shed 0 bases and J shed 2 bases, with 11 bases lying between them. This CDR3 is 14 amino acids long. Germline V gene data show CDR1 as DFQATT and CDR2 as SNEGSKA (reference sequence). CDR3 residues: CSARDRRGTYEQYF. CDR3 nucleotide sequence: TGCAGTGCTAGAGATCGGAGGGGAACCTACGAGCAGTACTTC.

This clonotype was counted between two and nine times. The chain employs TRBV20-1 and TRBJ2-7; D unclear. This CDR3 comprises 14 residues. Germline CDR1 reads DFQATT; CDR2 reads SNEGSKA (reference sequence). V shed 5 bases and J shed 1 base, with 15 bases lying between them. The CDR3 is CSARALYRSYEQYF. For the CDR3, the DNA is TGCAGTGCTCGTGCCCTCTACCGATCCTACGAGCAGTACTTC.

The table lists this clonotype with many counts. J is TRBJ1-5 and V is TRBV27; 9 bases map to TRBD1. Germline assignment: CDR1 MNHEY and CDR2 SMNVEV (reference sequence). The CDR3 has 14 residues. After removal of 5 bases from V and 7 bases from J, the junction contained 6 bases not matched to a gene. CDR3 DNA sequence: TGTGCCAGCAGTCTCACAGGGGGCTCCCAGCCCCAGCATTTT. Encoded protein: CASSLTGGSQPQHF.

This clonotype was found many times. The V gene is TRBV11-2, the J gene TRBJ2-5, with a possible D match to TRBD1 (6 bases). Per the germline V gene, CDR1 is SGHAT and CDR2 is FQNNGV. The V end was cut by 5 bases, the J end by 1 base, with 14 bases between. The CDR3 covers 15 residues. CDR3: CASSHPVGAQETQYF. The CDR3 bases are TGTGCCAGCAGCCACCCCGTGGGGGCCCAAGAGACCCAGTACTTC.

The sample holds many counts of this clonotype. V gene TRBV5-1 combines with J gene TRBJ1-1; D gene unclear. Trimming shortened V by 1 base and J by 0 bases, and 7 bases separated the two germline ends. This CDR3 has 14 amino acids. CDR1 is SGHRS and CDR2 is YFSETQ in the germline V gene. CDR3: CASSLSKMNTEAFF. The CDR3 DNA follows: TGCGCCAGCAGCTTGTCTAAGATGAACACTGAAGCTTTCTTT.

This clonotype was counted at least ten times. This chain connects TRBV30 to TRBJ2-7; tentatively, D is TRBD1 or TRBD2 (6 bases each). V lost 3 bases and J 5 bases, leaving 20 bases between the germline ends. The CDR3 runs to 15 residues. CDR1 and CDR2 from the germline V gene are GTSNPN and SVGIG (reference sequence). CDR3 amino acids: CAWRALEGGRDEQYF. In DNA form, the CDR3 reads TGTGCCTGGAGGGCTCTTGAGGGGGGTAGGGACGAGCAGTACTTC.

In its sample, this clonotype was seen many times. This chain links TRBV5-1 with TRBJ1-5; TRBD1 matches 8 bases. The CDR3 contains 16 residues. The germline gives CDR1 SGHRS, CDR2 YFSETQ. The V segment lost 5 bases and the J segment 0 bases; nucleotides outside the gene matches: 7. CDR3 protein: CASREGQAISNQPQHF. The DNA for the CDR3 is TGCGCCAGCAGAGAGGGACAGGCGATTAGCAATCAGCCCCAGCATTTT.

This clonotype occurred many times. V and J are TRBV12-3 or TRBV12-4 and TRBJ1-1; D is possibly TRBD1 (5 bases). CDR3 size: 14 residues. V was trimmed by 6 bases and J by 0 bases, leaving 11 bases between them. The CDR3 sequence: CASSPGALNTEAFF. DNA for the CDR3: TGTGCCAGCAGCCCCGGGGCTTTGAACACTGAAGCTTTCTTT.

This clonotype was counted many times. The CDR3, as DNA: TGTGCCAGCAGAAACAGCTTAGCCAAAAACATTCAGTACTTC. Its translation is CASRNSLAKNIQYF. The rearrangement uses TRBV12-3 or TRBV12-4 and TRBJ2-4, with unresolved D. V was clipped by 6 bases and J by 0 bases, with 9 bases between them. The length of the CDR3 is 14 residues.

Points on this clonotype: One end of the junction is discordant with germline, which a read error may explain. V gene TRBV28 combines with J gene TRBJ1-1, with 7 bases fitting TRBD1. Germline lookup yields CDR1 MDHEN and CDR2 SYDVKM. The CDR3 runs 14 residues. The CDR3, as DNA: TGTGCCAGCAGCCAAGGGGGCCGGGGAACTGAAGCTCTCTTT. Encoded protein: CASSQGGRGTEALF.

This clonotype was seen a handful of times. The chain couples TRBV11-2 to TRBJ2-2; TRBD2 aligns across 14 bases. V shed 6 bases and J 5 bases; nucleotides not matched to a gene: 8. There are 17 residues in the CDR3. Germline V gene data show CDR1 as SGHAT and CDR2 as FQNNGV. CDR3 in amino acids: CASRRLAGGPWTGELFF. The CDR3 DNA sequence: TGTGCCAGCAGGAGACTAGCGGGAGGGCCTTGGACCGGGGAGCTGTTTTTT. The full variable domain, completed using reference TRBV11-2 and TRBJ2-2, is EAGVAQSPRYKIIEKRQSVAFWCNPISGHATLYWYQQILGQGPKLLIQFQNNGVVDDSQLPKDRFSAERLKGVDSTLKIQPAKLEDSAVYLCASRRLAGGPWTGELFFGEGSRLTVL.

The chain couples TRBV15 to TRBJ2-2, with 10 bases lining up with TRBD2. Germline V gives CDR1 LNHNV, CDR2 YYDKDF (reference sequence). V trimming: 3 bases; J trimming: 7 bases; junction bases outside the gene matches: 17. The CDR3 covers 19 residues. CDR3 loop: CATSSYQVEREGPIGELFF. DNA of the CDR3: TGTGCCACCAGCAGTTACCAAGTAGAGCGGGAGGGCCCTATCGGGGAGCTGTTTTTT. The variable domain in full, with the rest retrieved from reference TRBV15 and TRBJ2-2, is DAMVIQNPRYQVTQFGKPVTLSCSQTLNHNVMYWYQQKSSQAPKLLFHYYDKDFNNEADTPDNFQSRRPNTSFCFLDIRSPGLGDTAMYLCATSSYQVEREGPIGELFFGEGSRLTVL.

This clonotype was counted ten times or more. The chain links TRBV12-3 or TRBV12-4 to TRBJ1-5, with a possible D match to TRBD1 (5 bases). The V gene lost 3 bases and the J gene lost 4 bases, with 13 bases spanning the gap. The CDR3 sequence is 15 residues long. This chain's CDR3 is CASSFEGLGNQPQHF. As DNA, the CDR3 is TGTGCCAGCAGTTTCGAGGGGTTAGGTAATCAGCCCCAGCATTTT.

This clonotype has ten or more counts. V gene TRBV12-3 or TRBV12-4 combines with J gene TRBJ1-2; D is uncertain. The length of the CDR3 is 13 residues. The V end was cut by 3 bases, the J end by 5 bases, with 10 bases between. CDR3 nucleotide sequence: TGTGCCAGCAGTTTGGCACTGGGGTATGGCTACACCTTC. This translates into CASSLALGYGYTF.

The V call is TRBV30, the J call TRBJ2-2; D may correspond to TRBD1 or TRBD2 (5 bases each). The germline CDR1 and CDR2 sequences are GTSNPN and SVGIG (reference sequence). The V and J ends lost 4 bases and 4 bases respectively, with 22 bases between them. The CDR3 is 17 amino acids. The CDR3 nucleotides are TGTGCCTGGAATAAAATCCTATTACGGGGCTCCACCGGGGAGCTGTTTTTT. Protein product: CAWNKILLRGSTGELFF.

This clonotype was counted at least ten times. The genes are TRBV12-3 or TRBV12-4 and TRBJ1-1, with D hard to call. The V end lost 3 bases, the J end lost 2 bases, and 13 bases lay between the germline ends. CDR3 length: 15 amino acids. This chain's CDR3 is CASSFYPTGNTEAFF. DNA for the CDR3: TGTGCCAGCAGTTTCTACCCGACGGGAAACACTGAAGCTTTCTTT.

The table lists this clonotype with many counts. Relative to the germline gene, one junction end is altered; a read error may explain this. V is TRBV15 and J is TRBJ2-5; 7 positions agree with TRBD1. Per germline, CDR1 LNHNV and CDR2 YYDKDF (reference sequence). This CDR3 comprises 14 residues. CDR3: CAASEQGSQETQYF. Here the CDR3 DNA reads TGTGCCGCCAGCGAACAGGGGTCCCAAGAGACCCAGTACTTC.

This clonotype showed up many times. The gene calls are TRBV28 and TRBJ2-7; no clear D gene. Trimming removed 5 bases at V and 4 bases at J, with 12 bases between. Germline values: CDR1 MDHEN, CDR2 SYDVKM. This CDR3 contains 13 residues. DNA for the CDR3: TGTGCCAGCAGTCACACGTCCACGTACGAGCAGTACTTC. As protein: CASSHTSTYEQYF.

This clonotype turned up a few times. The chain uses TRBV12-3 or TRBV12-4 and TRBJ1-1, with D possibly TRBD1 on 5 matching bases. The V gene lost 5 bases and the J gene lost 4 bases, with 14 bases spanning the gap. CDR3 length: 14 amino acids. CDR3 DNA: TGTGCCAGCAGTGCGCAGACGGGGCTCACTGAAGCTTTCTTT. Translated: CASSAQTGLTEAFF.

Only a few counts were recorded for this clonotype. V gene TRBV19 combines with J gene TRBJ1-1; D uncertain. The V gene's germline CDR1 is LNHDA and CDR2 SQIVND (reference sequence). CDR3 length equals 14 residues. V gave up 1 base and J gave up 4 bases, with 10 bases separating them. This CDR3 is CASSIGSLSTEAFF. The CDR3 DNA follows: TGTGCCAGTAGTATAGGTTCACTGAGCACTGAAGCTTTCTTT. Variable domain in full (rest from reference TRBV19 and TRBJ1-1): DGGITQSPKYLFRKEGQNVTLSCEQNLNHDAMYWYRQDPGQGLRLIYYSQIVNDFQKGDIAEGYSVSREKKESFPLTVTSAQKNPTAFYLCASSIGSLSTEAFFGQGTRLTVV.

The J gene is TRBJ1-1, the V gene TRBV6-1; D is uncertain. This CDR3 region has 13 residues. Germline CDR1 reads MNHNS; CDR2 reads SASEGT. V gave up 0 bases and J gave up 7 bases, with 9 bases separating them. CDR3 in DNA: TGTGCCAGCAGTGAAGCGAGGCAAGGTGAAGCTTTCTTT. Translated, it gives CASSEARQGEAFF.

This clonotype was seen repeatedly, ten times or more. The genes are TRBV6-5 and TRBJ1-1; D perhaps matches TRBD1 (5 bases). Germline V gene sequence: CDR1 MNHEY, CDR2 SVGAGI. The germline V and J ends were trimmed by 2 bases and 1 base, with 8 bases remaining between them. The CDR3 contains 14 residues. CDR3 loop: CASSYGGENTEAFF. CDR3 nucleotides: TGTGCCAGCAGTTACGGGGGGGAGAACACTGAAGCTTTCTTT.

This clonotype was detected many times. The CDR3 loop reads CASSLLSGNGYTF. In DNA form, the CDR3 reads TGTGCCAGCAGCTTATTATCGGGCAATGGCTACACCTTC. The V call is TRBV7-6, the J call TRBJ1-2; unclear D gene. The ends were cut back, 2 bases at V and 6 bases at J, with 10 bases in the middle. The CDR3 is made up of 13 amino acids. From germline, CDR1 is SGHVS and CDR2 FNYEAQ.

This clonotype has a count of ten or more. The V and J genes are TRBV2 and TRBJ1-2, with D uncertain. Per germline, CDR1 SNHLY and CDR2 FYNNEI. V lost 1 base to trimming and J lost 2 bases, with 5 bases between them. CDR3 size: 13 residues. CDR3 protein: CASSEGTNYGYTF. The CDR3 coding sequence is TGTGCCAGCAGTGAAGGGACGAACTATGGCTACACCTTC.